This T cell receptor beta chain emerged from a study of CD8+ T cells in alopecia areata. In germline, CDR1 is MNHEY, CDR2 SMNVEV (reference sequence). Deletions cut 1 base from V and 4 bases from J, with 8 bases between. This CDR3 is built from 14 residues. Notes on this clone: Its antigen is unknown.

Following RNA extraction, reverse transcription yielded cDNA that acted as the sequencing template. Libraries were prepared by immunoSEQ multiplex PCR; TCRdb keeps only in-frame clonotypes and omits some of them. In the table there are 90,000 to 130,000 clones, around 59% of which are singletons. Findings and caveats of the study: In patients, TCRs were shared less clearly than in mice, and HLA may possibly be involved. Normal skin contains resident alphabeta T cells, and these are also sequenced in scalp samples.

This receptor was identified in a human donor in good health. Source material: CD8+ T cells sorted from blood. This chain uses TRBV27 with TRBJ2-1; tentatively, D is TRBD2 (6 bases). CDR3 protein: CASSLWAGYNEQFF. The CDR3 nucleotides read TGTGCCAGCAGTTTATGGGCGGGATACAATGAGCAGTTCTTC.